A selection of T cell receptor beta chains follows, all from one sample in a study of CD8+ T cells in alopecia areata. Measured with immunoSEQ multiplex PCR; TCRdb has only the in-frame clones, and not every one. The sample lists roughly 200,000 clones, about 53% occurring once. Sample: CD8+ T cells sorted from blood, taken at week 24, from a patient treated with tofacitinib. These TCRs come from a human donor with alopecia areata. Both conserved end residues are part of each CDR3. A D gene is named only where the DNA matches it firmly. Some rows have no size entry. The others give once, few or many, or a class for an expanded clone.

clone_size j_call d_call v_call cdr3_nt cdr3_aa
. TRBJ2-7 . TRBV14 TGTGCCAGCAGCCCCGCCGGGCAGAGGCCATACGAGCAGTACTTC CASSPAGQRPYEQYF
. TRBJ1-4 . TRBV7-9 TGTGCCAGCAGCTTTCCTACTAATGAAAAACTGTTTTTT CASSFPTNEKLFF
many TRBJ1-1 . TRBV27 TGTGCCAGCAGTTTAGGGGGTAGGGCTGAAGCTTTCTTT CASSLGGRAEAFF
. TRBJ1-2 . TRBV25-1 TGTGCCAGCAGTCTAAGGATTAACTATGGCTACACCTTC CASSLRINYGYTF
. TRBJ2-7 TRBD1 TRBV5-1 TGCGCCAGCAGCCCCGGGACAGGGTTGGACGAGCAGTACTTC CASSPGTGLDEQYF
. TRBJ2-7 TRBD1 TRBV19 TGTGCCACTCATGGACCTGGACAGGAAACCTACGAGCAGTACTTC CATHGPGQETYEQYF
. TRBJ2-1 . TRBV5-1 TGCGCCAGCACACCTACAGGGTCCTACAATGAGCAGTTCTTC CASTPTGSYNEQFF
. TRBJ2-1 TRBD1 TRBV29-1 TGCAGCGTTCTTAGTCCCGGGACAGGGATTTACAATGAGCAGTTCTTC CSVLSPGTGIYNEQFF
. TRBJ2-1 . TRBV29-1 TGCAGCGTTGATTTTGGGCATGAGCAGTTCTTC CSVDFGHEQFF
. TRBJ2-7 TRBD2 TRBV7-2 TGTGCCAGCAGCTCGGGGGGGTTAAGCTCCTACGAGCAGTACTTC CASSSGGLSSYEQYF
few TRBJ2-5 TRBD1 TRBV29-1 TGCAGCGGCTACACTACTCGGGACAGCGGTACGGCCCAGTACTTC CSGYTTRDSGTAQYF
. TRBJ2-5 TRBD2 TRBV28 TGTGCCAGCAGTTTAACTAGCGGGGGGGTTCAAGAGACCCAGTACTTC CASSLTSGGVQETQYF
few TRBJ2-7 TRBD1 TRBV29-1 TGCAGCGCCCGGGACAGCTCCTACGAGCAGTACTTC CSARDSSYEQYF
. TRBJ2-7 . TRBV11-1 TGTGCCAGCAGCTTAGAGGCGCTCGCGCTTGGGTCCTTTGACGAGCAGTACTTC CASSLEALALGSFDEQYF
. TRBJ2-5 . TRBV2 TGTGCCAGCAGTGCCGATGGGGAGACCCAGTACTTC CASSADGETQYF
. TRBJ1-1 . TRBV15 TGTGCCACCAGCAGAGCCGAGAACACTGAAGCTTTCTTT CATSRAENTEAFF
few TRBJ1-1 . TRBV10-2 TGCGCCAGCAGTGAGTCGACGGATCTCGAAGCTTTCTTT CASSESTDLEAFF
few TRBJ1-1 . TRBV19 TGTGCCAGTAGTATCCCGGGGAGCCACACTGAAGCTTTCTTT CASSIPGSHTEAFF
once TRBJ1-1 . TRBV30 TGTGCCTGGAGTGAGACACTACAGGGCCCGAACACTGAAGCTTTCTTT CAWSETLQGPNTEAFF
. TRBJ2-1 TRBD2 TRBV15 TGTGCCACCAGCAGAGGCCCTTCCGGGGGGTTTGACAATGAGCAGTTCTTC CATSRGPSGGFDNEQFF
. TRBJ2-2 . TRBV29-1 TGCAGCGTTGAAGGTCCGGTCGGGGAGCTGTTTTTT CSVEGPVGELFF
. TRBJ2-3 . TRBV28 TGTGCCAGCAGTTTGACACCTGATTCTAGCACAGATACGCAGTATTTT CASSLTPDSSTDTQYF
. TRBJ1-1 . TRBV6-5 TGTGCCAGCAGCTTAACCGTAATGAACACTGAAGCTTTCTTT CASSLTVMNTEAFF
. TRBJ1-2 TRBD1 TRBV12-5 TGTGCTAGTGGTTTTGCCAGGGGGCATGGCTACACCTTC CASGFARGHGYTF
. TRBJ1-1 TRBD1 TRBV5-1 TGCGCCGGATACAGGGGTGCTTTCTTT CAGYRGAFF
. TRBJ1-5 . TRBV5-5 TGCGCCAGCAGCCCCGACAGGCGCAATCAGCCCCAGCATTTT CASSPDRRNQPQHF
. TRBJ1-1 TRBD1 TRBV5-1 TGCGCCAGCACCCTGACAGGGGGGCACACTGAAGCTTTCTTT CASTLTGGHTEAFF
. TRBJ1-2 TRBD1 TRBV5-6 TGTGCCAGCAGCTCCTGGACAGGCAACTATGGCTACACCTTC CASSSWTGNYGYTF
. TRBJ1-6 . TRBV4-3 TGCGCCAGCAGCCAGGCCGACCTTAATTCACCCCTCCACTTT CASSQADLNSPLHF
. TRBJ2-7 TRBD1 TRBV12-5 TGTGCTAGTGGTCCGGACAGGGGAACCTACGAGCAGTACTTC CASGPDRGTYEQYF
once TRBJ1-4 TRBD1 TRBV7-2 TGTGCCAGCAGCGCCCCCCGGGACAGGGGACTTTTT CASSAPRDRGLF
once TRBJ2-1 TRBD2 TRBV29-1 TGCAGCGCAGTGGGGCGGGGGGGCCACGAGCAGTTCTTC CSAVGRGGHEQFF
. TRBJ1-2 . TRBV29-1 TGCAGCGTTGACGGGCAGCCCCACTATGGCTACACCTTC CSVDGQPHYGYTF
. TRBJ2-1 . TRBV28 TGTGCCAGCAGTTTATCTGCGAGGAGTAATATCCACAATGAGCAGTTCTTC CASSLSARSNIHNEQFF
. TRBJ2-2 TRBD1 TRBV5-1 TGCGCCAGCAGTTCAACTTCAGGGGGTGGAACCGGGGAGCTGTTTTTT CASSSTSGGGTGELFF
few TRBJ2-1 . TRBV29-1 TGCAGCGTTGACGACGGTCGGGCTTACAATGAGCAGTTCTTC CSVDDGRAYNEQFF
. TRBJ2-3 . TRBV9 TGTGCCAGCAGCCCCCTTCTAAAGAGCGGCCGAGATACGCAGTATTTT CASSPLLKSGRDTQYF
. TRBJ2-7 . TRBV27 TGTGCCAGCAGTTCGCAACCCTTTGACGAGCAGTACTTC CASSSQPFDEQYF
. TRBJ2-7 . TRBV7-8 TGTGCCAGCAGCTTCCGGGGCTCCTACGAGCAGTACTTC CASSFRGSYEQYF
. TRBJ1-2 TRBD1 TRBV4-3 TGCGCCAGCAGCCAAGGCCGGGACAGGGTAGGATCTGCCTATGGCTACACCTTC CASSQGRDRVGSAYGYTF
. TRBJ2-2 TRBD1 TRBV29-1 TGCAGCGTTGTAACTGGCAGGGGGTCCGGGGAGCTGTTTTTT CSVVTGRGSGELFF
. TRBJ1-2 TRBD1 TRBV11-2 TGTGCCAGCAGCTCGACAGGGGATGGCTACACCTTC CASSSTGDGYTF
. TRBJ1-1 . TRBV5-4 TGTGCCAGCAGCTTGTCGAGAGGACAGAACACTGAAGCTTTCTTT CASSLSRGQNTEAFF
few TRBJ2-3 . TRBV29-1 TGCAGCGCGATTGGGGACTCCCAGCAGTATTTT CSAIGDSQQYF
once TRBJ1-1 . TRBV6-6 TGTGCCAGCAGTTACATCCAGATGAACACTGAAGCTTTCTTT CASSYIQMNTEAFF
. TRBJ2-7 . TRBV7-2 TGTGCCAGCAGCCGCTCCAATGAGCAGTACTTC CASSRSNEQYF
. TRBJ1-6 . TRBV5-8 TGTGCCAGCAGCTTGGAGGGTTCACCCCTCCACTTT CASSLEGSPLHF
. TRBJ1-1 . TRBV29-1 TGCAGCGTTGAGGGGACGGGGAACACTGAAGCTTTCTTT CSVEGTGNTEAFF
. TRBJ2-3 . TRBV13 TGTGCCAGCGATGGAGGCACAGATACGCAGTATTTT CASDGGTDTQYF
once TRBJ1-5 . TRBV10-2 TGCGCCAGCAGGGACCCTGGGGACGACAATCAGCCCCAGCATTTT CASRDPGDDNQPQHF
few TRBJ1-2 . TRBV29-1 TGCAGCGTTGACTGGAATGGCTACACCTTC CSVDWNGYTF
. TRBJ1-1 . TRBV30 TGTGCCTGGAGTGAGACGGTGAACACTGAAGCTTTCTTT CAWSETVNTEAFF